This T cell receptor (beta chain) was captured in a study of blood T cells in healthy people across ages. Points from the study as a whole: There was a strong correlation between TCR beta diversity and naive T cell percentage.

Regarding this clonotype: Its antigen is unidentified. Just one base apart from a much larger clone, this may be a read error.

This CDR3 is 15 amino acids long. The germline V gene encodes CDR1 SGHKS and CDR2 YYEKEE (reference sequence). Losses at the gene ends were 4 bases for V and 6 bases for J; bases not matched to a gene: 5. Combining a sample-barcoded 5' primer with a J-beta primer mix, a second PCR ran for 7 to 11 cycles. MiXCR, run by TCRdb on the 5' RACE reads, gives a single entry per CDR3 protein. This repertoire shows 1.5 million or so distinct CDR3 sequences, around 39% found once; its top ten account for 7.9%. The TCR comes from a woman younger than 35 in good health. This chain connects TRBV5-5 to TRBJ2-2; 11 bases are shared with TRBD1. Input material: blood. CDR3 in DNA: TGTGCCAGCAGCCCGGGACAGGGGGGCTCCGGGGAGCTGTTTTTT. Protein: CASSPGQGGSGELFF.